The entry that follows covers one TCR beta chain sequence. Germline loops: CDR1 SQVTM, CDR2 ANQGSEA. Losses at the gene ends were 1 base for V and 4 bases for J; bases not matched to a gene: 7. The CDR3 has 16 residues. Clones were sequenced by immunoSEQ multiplex PCR, and TCRdb holds only the in-frame ones, with some missing. The sample has some 77,000 clones, roughly 85% seen once. This sample is part of a study of technical replicates of blood from several donors. The clonotype originates from a human donor in good health. Some clones in this sample may be carry-over from other donors' samples. Material for sequencing was PBMCs. This chain uses TRBV29-1 with TRBJ2-1; 10 nucleotides agree with TRBD2. The CDR3 DNA sequence: TGCAGCGTTGAAGGTTGGACTAGCGGTATTTACAATGAGCAGTTCTTC. Protein product: CSVEGWTSGIYNEQFF.